Shown below are 19 T cell receptor beta chains from a single sample sequenced in a study of CD8+CD57+ T cells in acquired aplastic anemia. Genomic DNA constituted the template upon which TCR beta VDJ and CDR3 profiling was performed. TCRdb recomputed calls from the reads with MiXCR, one row per CDR3 protein. The table shows over 150,000 distinct CDR3 sequences, with around 60% occurring only once. Sequencing involved patients with CD8+CD57+ cell expansion previously shown by flow cytometry. The material sequenced was sorted CD4+, CD8+, or CD8+CD57+ T cells (not recorded which) from PBMCs. These receptors were obtained from a human donor with aplastic anemia.

The genes are TRBV19 and TRBJ2-5; D ambiguous. Per the germline V gene, CDR1 is LNHDA and CDR2 is SQIVND (reference sequence). With 3 bases removed from V and 5 bases from J, the gap between germline ends came to 10 bases. The CDR3 is made up of 13 amino acids. In nucleotides, the CDR3 is TGTGCCAGTAGTATGGACGGTCGGGAGACCCAGTACTTC. Translated: CASSMDGRETQYF.

The V and J genes are TRBV2 and TRBJ2-7; the D gene is possibly TRBD2 (5 bases). CDR1 is SNHLY, CDR2 FYNNEI, per germline. V gave up 8 bases and J gave up 2 bases, with 10 bases separating them. The CDR3 spans 12 residues. The CDR3 protein is CASLGSAYEQYF. The DNA for the CDR3 is TGTGCCAGCTTAGGGAGCGCCTACGAGCAGTACTTC.

This chain uses TRBV7-9 with TRBJ1-1; D may be TRBD1 (6 bases). Trimming left V 2 bases short and J 4 bases short, with 23 bases between. From germline, CDR1 is SEHNR and CDR2 FQNEAQ (reference sequence). The CDR3 is made up of 18 amino acids. Here the CDR3 reads CASSLRPVGGPGFTEAFF. The CDR3 region has the DNA TGTGCCAGCAGCTTACGCCCGGTCGGGGGGCCAGGGTTCACTGAAGCTTTCTTT.

The J gene is TRBJ2-7, the V gene TRBV20-1; the match to TRBD2 covers 7 bases. There are 12 residues in the CDR3. In germline, CDR1 is DFQATT, CDR2 SNEGSKA (reference sequence). Trimming took 3 bases from V and 2 from J; bases not matched to a gene: 1. The DNA for the CDR3 is TGCAGTGCTAGTGCGGGGGCCTACGAGCAGTACTTC. Translation gives CSASAGAYEQYF.

This clonotype has only one observation. One base away lies a much larger clone, so this may be a sequencing read error. The V and J genes are TRBV5-1 and TRBJ2-2; 8 bases agree with TRBD2. The germline V gene encodes CDR1 SGHRS and CDR2 YFSETQ. CDR3 size: 18 residues. CDR3 loop: CASSPEASGGPNTGGLFF. The DNA for the CDR3 is TGCGCCAGCAGCCCGGAGGCGAGCGGGGGTCCCAACACCGGGGGGCTGTTTTTT.

V is TRBV20-1 and J is TRBJ2-7; 10 nucleotides align to TRBD2. Losses at the gene ends were 2 bases for V and 0 bases for J; bases not matched to a gene: 4. This CDR3 region has 15 residues. Germline values: CDR1 DFQATT, CDR2 SNEGSKA (reference sequence). CDR3 region: CSARLAGATSYEQYF. The CDR3 bases are TGCAGTGCTAGACTAGCGGGAGCTACCTCCTACGAGCAGTACTTC.

The chain employs TRBV7-2 and TRBJ2-5, with D possibly called TRBD1 or TRBD2 (5 bases each). The germline gives CDR1 SGHTA, CDR2 FQGNSA. The CDR3 length is 16 residues. V lost 3 bases and J lost 1, with 15 bases in between. CDR3 region: CASSLGVGRTQETQYF. CDR3 DNA sequence: TGTGCCAGCAGCTTGGGGGTGGGACGGACCCAAGAGACCCAGTACTTC.

This clonotype was seen repeatedly, ten times or more. This chain uses TRBV14 with TRBJ2-7; TRBD1 agrees at 7 bases. CDR3 length: 13 amino acids. V gave up 7 bases and J gave up 0 bases; unmatched junction bases: 3. Germline V lookup: CDR1 SGHDN, CDR2 FVKESK. This CDR3 is CASKGASSYEQYF. CDR3 DNA sequence: TGTGCCAGCAAGGGGGCGAGCTCCTACGAGCAGTACTTC.

The V gene is TRBV7-9, the J gene TRBJ1-1, with 7 positions matching TRBD1. V lost 3 bases and J lost 8; bases outside the gene matches: 6. From germline, CDR1 is SEHNR and CDR2 FQNEAQ (reference sequence). The CDR3 length is 13 residues. The CDR3 spells CASSFRQGYEAFF. As DNA, the CDR3 is TGTGCCAGCAGCTTCCGACAGGGTTACGAAGCTTTCTTT.

The chain uses TRBV7-3 and TRBJ2-1, with D uncertain. The CDR3 runs 14 residues. The V and J ends lost 5 bases and 2 bases respectively, with 10 bases between them. Germline V CDR1 and CDR2: SGHTA, FQGTGA. CDR3 loop: CASSIESAYNEQFF. For the CDR3, the DNA is TGTGCCAGCAGCATCGAGAGCGCCTACAATGAGCAGTTCTTC.

This chain joins TRBV7-8 and TRBJ1-2; the match to TRBD1 covers 7 bases. The V and J ends lost 6 bases and 7 bases, in that order; junction bases with no gene match: 8. From germline, CDR1 is SGHVS and CDR2 FQNEAQ. There are 13 residues in the CDR3. The DNA for the CDR3 is TGTGCCAGCAGGCCCGACAGGGTGGGTGGCTACACCTTC. Protein sequence: CASRPDRVGGYTF.

Ten or more counts support this clonotype. This rearrangement joins TRBV5-1 to TRBJ2-1, with D maybe TRBD1 (6 bases). CDR1 and CDR2 (germline): SGHRS, YFSETQ. The CDR3 has 15 residues. Deletions cut 0 bases from V and 0 bases from J, with 7 bases between. CDR3 DNA sequence: TGCGCCAGCAGCTTGGAAGGGGGCTCCTACAATGAGCAGTTCTTC. Protein: CASSLEGGSYNEQFF.

This chain connects TRBV24-1 to TRBJ2-7, with D possibly being TRBD1 (6 bases). Germline CDR1 KGHDR, CDR2 SFDVKD. Trimming took 5 bases from V and 2 from J, leaving 12 bases between them. The length of the CDR3 is 14 residues. CDR3 in DNA: TGTGCCACCAGTGCCCCTGGACAGCCCTACGAGCAGTACTTC. This codes for CATSAPGQPYEQYF.

J is TRBJ2-3 and V is TRBV25-1; D ambiguous. The CDR3 consists of 14 residues. The germline gives CDR1 MGHDK, CDR2 SYGVNS. Trimming removed 6 bases at V and 2 bases at J, with 12 bases between. The CDR3 is CASRPAVATDTQYF. CDR3 nucleotides: TGTGCCAGCAGGCCAGCAGTCGCCACAGATACGCAGTATTTT. Full variable domain (remainder filled in from reference TRBV25-1 and TRBJ2-3): EADIYQTPRYLVIGTGKKITLECSQTMGHDKMYWYQQDPGMELHLIHYSYGVNSTEKGDLSSESTVSRIRTEHFPLTLESARPSHTSQYLCASRPAVATDTQYFGPGTRLTVL.

This sequence joins TRBV20-1 and TRBJ2-7; 12 bases line up with TRBD2. This CDR3 spans 15 amino acids. Germline V gives CDR1 DFQATT, CDR2 SNEGSKA (reference sequence). Germline trimming cut 7 bases from V and 7 bases from J; bases unmatched to any gene: 14. CDR3 protein: CSVPGLLAGGREQYF. The CDR3 DNA follows: TGCAGTGTCCCGGGGCTTCTAGCGGGAGGGCGTGAGCAGTACTTC.

This sequence joins TRBV24-1 and TRBJ2-1, with a tentative D call TRBD2 (5 bases). Germline V gene sequence: CDR1 KGHDR, CDR2 SFDVKD. The germline V and J ends were trimmed by 5 bases and 8 bases, with 12 bases remaining between them. The CDR3 loop spans 13 amino acids. CDR3 protein: CATSGGARDEQFF. Written as DNA, the CDR3 is TGTGCCACCAGTGGGGGAGCCCGCGATGAGCAGTTCTTC.

This clonotype was recorded many times. The V call is TRBV6-5, the J call TRBJ1-1; 7 positions agree with TRBD1. CDR3 size: 16 residues. The J segment lost 1 base and the V segment lost 2 bases, leaving 7 bases of the junction unmatched. Germline V gene lookup returns CDR1 MNHEY and CDR2 SVGAGI. The CDR3 here is CASSYELTGRNTEAFF. The CDR3 DNA reads as TGTGCCAGCAGTTACGAGTTGACAGGGAGGAACACTGAAGCTTTCTTT.

Concerning this clonotype itself: One base away lies a much larger clone, so this may be a sequencing read error. The chain carries TRBV15 and TRBJ1-2; D is perhaps TRBD1 (5 bases). CDR3 size: 12 residues. The germline V gene encodes CDR1 LNHNV and CDR2 YYDKDF (reference sequence). CDR3 residues: CAPRFGTLGHTF. In DNA form, the CDR3 reads TGTGCCCCCAGGTTTGGGACTCTTGGCCACACCTTC.

This clonotype came up many times. V gene TRBV4-1 combines with J gene TRBJ1-5; 9 positions agree with TRBD1. CDR1 and CDR2 (germline): MGHRA, YSYEKL. The CDR3 has 17 residues. V lost 2 bases, J lost 5 bases, and 10 bases stayed unmatched. This CDR3 reads CASSQPLDRGRYQPQHF. The CDR3 DNA reads TGCGCCAGCAGCCAACCCTTGGACAGGGGAAGGTATCAGCCCCAGCATTTT.